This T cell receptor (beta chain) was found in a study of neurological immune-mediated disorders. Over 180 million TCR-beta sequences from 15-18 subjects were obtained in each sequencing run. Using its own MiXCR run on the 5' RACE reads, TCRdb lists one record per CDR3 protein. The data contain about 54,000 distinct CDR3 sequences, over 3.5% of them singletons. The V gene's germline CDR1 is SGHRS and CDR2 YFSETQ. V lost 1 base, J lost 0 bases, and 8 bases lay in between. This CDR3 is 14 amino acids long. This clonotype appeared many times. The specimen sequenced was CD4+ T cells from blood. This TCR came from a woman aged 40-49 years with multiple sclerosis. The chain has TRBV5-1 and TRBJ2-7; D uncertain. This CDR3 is CASSLKGSSYEQYF. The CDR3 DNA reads TGCGCCAGCAGCTTGAAGGGTAGCTCCTACGAGCAGTACTTC.